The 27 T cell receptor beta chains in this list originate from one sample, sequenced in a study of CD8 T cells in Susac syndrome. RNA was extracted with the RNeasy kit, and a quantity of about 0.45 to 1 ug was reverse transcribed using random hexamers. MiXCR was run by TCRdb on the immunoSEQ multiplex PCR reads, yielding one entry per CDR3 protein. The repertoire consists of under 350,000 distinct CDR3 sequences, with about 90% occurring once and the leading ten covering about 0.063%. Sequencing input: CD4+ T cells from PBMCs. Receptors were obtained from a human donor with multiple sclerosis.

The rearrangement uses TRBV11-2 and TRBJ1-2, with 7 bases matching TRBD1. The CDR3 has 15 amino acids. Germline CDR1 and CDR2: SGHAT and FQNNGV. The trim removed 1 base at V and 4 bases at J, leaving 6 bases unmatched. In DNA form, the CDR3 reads TGTGCCAGCAGCTTAGCCCCGACAGGGTCCTATGGCTACACCTTC. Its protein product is CASSLAPTGSYGYTF.

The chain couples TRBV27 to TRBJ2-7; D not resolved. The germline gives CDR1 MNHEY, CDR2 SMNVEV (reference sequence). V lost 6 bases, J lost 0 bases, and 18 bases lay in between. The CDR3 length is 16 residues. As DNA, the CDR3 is TGTGCCAGCAGCCCAATTCCCGCACAGAACTCCTACGAGCAGTACTTC. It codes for CASSPIPAQNSYEQYF.

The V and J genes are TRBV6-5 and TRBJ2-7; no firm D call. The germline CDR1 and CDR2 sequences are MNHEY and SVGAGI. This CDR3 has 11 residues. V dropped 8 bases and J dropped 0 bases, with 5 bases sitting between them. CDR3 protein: CASGYSYEQYF. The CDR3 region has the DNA TGTGCCAGCGGATACTCCTACGAGCAGTACTTC.

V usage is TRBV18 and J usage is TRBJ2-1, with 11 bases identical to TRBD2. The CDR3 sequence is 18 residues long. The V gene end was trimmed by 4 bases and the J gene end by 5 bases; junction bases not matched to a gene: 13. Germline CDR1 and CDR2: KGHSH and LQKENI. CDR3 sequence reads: CASSLQPRLAGGNNEQFF. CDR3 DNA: TGTGCCAGCTCACTACAACCCCGCCTAGCGGGGGGCAACAATGAGCAGTTCTTC.

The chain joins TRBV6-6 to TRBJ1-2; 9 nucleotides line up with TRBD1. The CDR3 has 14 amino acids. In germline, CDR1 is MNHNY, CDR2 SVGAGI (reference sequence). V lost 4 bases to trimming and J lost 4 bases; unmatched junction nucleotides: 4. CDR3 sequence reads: CASSSGTGIYGYTF. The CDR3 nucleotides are TGTGCCAGCAGTTCCGGGACAGGGATCTATGGCTACACCTTC.

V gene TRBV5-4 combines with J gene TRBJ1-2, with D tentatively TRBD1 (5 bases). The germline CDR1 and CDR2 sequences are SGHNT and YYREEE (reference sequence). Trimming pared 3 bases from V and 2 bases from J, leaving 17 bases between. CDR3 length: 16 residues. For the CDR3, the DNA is TGTGCCAGCAGCTCACTGCTCCGGGACGGAAACTATGGCTACACCTTC. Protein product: CASSSLLRDGNYGYTF.

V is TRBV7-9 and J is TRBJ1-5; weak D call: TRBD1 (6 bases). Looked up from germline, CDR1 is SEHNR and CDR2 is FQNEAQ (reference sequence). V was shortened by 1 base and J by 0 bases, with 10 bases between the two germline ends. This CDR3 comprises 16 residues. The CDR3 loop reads CASSLVGQHSNQPQHF. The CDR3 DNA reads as TGTGCCAGCAGCTTAGTTGGACAGCATAGCAATCAGCCCCAGCATTTT.

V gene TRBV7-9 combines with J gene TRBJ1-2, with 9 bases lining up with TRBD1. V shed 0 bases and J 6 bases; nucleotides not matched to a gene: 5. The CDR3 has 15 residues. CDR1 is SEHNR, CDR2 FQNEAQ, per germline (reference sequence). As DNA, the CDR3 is TGTGCCAGCAGCTTAGCGTGGACAGGGGTTCATGGCTACACCTTC. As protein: CASSLAWTGVHGYTF.

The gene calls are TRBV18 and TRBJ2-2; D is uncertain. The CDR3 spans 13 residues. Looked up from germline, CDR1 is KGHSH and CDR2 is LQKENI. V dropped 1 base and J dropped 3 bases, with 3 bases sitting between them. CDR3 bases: TGTGCCAGCTCACCACAGGACACCGGGGAGCTGTTTTTT. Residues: CASSPQDTGELFF.

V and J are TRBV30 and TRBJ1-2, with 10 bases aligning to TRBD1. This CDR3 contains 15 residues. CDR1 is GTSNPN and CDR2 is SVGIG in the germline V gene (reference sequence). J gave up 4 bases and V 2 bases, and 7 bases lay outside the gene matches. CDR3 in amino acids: CAWSFRDRGSYGYTF. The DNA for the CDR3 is TGTGCCTGGAGTTTTAGGGACAGGGGTAGCTATGGCTACACCTTC.

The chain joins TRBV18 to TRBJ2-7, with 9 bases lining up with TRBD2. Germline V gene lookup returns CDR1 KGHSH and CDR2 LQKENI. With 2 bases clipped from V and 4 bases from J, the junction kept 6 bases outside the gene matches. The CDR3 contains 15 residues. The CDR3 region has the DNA TGTGCCAGCTCACCAAGGCTAGCGGGACAGTACGAGCAGTACTTC. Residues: CASSPRLAGQYEQYF.

The CDR3 protein is CASSNGRLAGGPYNEQFF. The DNA of the CDR3 is TGTGCCAGTAGTAACGGCCGACTAGCGGGAGGCCCCTACAATGAGCAGTTCTTC. The chain links TRBV19 to TRBJ2-1, with TRBD2 identical over 13 bases. The J segment lost 2 bases and the V segment lost 4 bases, leaving 8 bases of the junction unmatched. Germline values: CDR1 LNHDA, CDR2 SQIVND (reference sequence). The CDR3 runs 18 residues.

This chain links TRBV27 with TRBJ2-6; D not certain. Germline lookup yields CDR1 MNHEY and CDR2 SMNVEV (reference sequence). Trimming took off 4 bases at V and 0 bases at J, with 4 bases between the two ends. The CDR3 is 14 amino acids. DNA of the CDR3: TGTGCCAGCAGTTGGGGCTCTGGGGCCAACGTCCTGACTTTC. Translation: CASSWGSGANVLTF.

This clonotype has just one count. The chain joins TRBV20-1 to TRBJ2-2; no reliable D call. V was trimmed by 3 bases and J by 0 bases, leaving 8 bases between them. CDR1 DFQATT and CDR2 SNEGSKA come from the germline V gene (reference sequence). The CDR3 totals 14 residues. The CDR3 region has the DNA TGCAGTGCTAGCCCGGCCCCGAACACCGGGGAGCTGTTTTTT. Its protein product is CSASPAPNTGELFF.

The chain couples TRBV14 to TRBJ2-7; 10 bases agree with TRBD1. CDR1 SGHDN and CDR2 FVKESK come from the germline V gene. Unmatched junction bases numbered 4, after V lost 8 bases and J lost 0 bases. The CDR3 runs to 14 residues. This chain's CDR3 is CASSRTGGSYEQYF. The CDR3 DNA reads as TGTGCCAGCTCTAGGACAGGGGGCTCCTACGAGCAGTACTTC.

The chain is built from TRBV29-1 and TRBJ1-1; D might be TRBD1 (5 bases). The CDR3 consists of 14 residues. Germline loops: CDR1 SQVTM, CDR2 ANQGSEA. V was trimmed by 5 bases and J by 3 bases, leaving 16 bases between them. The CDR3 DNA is TGCAGCGTTTCCCGGGGGGGTAAGGACACTGAAGCTTTCTTT. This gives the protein CSVSRGGKDTEAFF. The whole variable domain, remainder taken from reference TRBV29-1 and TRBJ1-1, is SAVISQKPSRDICQRGTSLTIQCQVDSQVTMMFWYRQQPGQSLTLIATANQGSEATYESGFVIDKFPISRPNLTFSTLTVSNMSPEDSSIYLCSVSRGGKDTEAFFGQGTRLTVV.

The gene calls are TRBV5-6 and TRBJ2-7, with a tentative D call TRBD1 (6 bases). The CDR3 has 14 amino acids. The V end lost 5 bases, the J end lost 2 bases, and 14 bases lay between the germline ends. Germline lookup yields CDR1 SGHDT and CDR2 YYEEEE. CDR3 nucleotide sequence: TGTGCCAGCAGTCTCAGGGGTACGGCCTACGAGCAGTACTTC. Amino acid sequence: CASSLRGTAYEQYF.

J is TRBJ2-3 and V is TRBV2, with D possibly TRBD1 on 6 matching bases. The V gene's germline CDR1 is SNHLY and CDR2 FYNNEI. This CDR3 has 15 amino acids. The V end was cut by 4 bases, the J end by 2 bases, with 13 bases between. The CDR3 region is CASSVVGANTDTQYF. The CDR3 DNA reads TGTGCCAGCAGTGTTGTGGGGGCAAACACAGATACGCAGTATTTT.

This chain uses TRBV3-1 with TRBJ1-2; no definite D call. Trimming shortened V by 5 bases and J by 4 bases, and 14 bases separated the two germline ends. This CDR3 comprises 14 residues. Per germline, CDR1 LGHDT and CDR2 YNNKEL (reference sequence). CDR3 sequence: CASSGRGLGYGYTF. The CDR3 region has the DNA TGTGCCAGCAGCGGTAGAGGGCTGGGCTATGGCTACACCTTC.

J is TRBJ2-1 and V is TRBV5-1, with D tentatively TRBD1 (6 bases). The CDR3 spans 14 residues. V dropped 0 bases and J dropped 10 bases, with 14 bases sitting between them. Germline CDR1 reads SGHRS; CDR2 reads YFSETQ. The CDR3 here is CASSLAEGVGEQFF. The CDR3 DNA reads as TGCGCCAGCAGCTTGGCCGAGGGGGTCGGGGAGCAGTTCTTC.

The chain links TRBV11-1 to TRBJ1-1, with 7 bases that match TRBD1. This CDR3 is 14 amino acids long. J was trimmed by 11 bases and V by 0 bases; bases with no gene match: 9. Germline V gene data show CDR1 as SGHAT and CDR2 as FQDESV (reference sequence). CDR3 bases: TGTGCCAGCAGCTTAGCCCGGGACAGCTACGTTGCTTTCTTT. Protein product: CASSLARDSYVAFF.

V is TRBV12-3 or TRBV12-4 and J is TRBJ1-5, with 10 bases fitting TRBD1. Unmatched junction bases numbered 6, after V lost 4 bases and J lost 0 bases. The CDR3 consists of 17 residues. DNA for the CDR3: TGTGCCAGCAGTTCCTGGACAGGGGGGTATAGCAATCAGCCCCAGCATTTT. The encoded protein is CASSSWTGGYSNQPQHF.

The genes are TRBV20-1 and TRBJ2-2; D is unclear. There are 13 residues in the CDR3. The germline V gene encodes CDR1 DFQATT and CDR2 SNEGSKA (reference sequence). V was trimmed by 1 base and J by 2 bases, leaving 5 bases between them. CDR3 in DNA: TGCAGTGCTAGAGGCAGTAACACCGGGGAGCTGTTTTTT. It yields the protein CSARGSNTGELFF.

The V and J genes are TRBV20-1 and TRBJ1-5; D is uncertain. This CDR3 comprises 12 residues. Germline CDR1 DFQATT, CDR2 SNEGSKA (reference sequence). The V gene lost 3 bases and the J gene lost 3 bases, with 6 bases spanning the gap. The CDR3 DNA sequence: TGCAGTGCTAGGGTCGTCAATCAGCCCCAGCATTTT. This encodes CSARVVNQPQHF.

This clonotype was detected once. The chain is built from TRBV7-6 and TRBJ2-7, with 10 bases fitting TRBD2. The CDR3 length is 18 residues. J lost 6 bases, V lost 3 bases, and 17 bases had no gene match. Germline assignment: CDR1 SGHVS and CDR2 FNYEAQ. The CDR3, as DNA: TGTGCCAGCAGCTTTAGGGAGGCCGGGACTAGCGTCAAGAGCGAGCAGTACTTC. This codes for CASSFREAGTSVKSEQYF.

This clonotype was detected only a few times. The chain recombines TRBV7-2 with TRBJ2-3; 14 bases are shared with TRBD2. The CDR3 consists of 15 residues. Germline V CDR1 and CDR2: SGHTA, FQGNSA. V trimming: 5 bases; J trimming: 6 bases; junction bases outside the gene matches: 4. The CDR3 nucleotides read TGTGCCAGCAGCCCGGGACTAGCGGGAGCGGATACGCAGTATTTT. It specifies CASSPGLAGADTQYF.

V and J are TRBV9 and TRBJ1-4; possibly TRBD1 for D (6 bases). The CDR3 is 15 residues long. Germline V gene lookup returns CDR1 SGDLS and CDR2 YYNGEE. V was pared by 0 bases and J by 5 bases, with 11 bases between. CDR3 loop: CASSVARGRNEKLFF. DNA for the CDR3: TGTGCCAGCAGCGTAGCGAGGGGGAGAAATGAAAAACTGTTTTTT.